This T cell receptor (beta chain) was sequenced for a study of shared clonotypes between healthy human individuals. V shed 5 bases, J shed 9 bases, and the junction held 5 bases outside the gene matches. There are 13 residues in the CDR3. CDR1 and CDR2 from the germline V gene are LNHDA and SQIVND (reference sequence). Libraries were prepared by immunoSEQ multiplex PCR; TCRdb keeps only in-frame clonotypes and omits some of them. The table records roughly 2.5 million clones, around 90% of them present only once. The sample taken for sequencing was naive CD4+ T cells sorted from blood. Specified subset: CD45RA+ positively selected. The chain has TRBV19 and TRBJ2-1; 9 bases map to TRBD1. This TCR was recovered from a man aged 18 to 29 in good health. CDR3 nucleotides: TGTGCCAGTAGTGCCGACAGGGGGGGTGAGCAGTTCTTC. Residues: CASSADRGGEQFF.